This TCR beta chain was identified during a study of blood T cells in healthy people across ages. Trimming shortened V by 0 bases and J by 4 bases, and 7 bases separated the two germline ends. Germline V gene data show CDR1 as DFQATT and CDR2 as SNEGSKA (reference sequence). The CDR3 totals 12 residues. This clonotype was counted only a few times. Its matching antigen is unknown. Study findings and constraints: The donors' CMV status was not determined, possibly confounding changes in expanded clonotypes.

Sample-barcoded 5' priming and a J-beta primer mix drove a second PCR of about 7 to 11 cycles. TCRdb re-analysed the 5' RACE reads in MiXCR, keeping a single row per CDR3 protein. This table has more than 1,400,000 distinct CDR3 sequences, roughly 40% appearing once. Sample: blood. The sequence was obtained from a woman between 18 and 29 years old in good health. The rearrangement uses TRBV20-1 and TRBJ2-7, with D unclear. The chain's CDR3 is CSARDRLYEQYF. CDR3 sequence (DNA): TGCAGTGCTAGAGACAGGTTATACGAGCAGTACTTC.